The rows below give T cell receptor beta chains drawn from one sample of a study of T cell responses to AZD1222 COVID-19 vaccine. TCRdb keeps only in-frame clones here, not all; method: immunoSEQ multiplex PCR. Of approximately 130,000 clones in the sample, around 88% were seen once. Sequences were derived from peripheral blood, sampled on day 0 of MenACWY control vaccination. The receptors shown here come from an adult in good health. CDR3s include the opening cysteine and the closing phenylalanine or tryptophan. Fields, in order: clone size, V gene, D gene, J gene, CDR3 DNA, CDR3 protein. A D gene is named only where the DNA matches it firmly. Not every row has a clone size; where given, it reads once, few, many or a size class.

size: few
V: TRBV20-1
D: NA
J: TRBJ1-1
DNA: TGCAGTGCTAGTTACACTGAAGCTTTCTTT
CDR3: CSASYTEAFF

size: few
V: TRBV6-4
D: TRBD2
J: TRBJ2-1
DNA: TGTGCCAGCAGTGAAGCGGGGGACTCGTCGAGTGAGCAGTTCTTC
CDR3: CASSEAGDSSSEQFF

size: NA
V: TRBV6-2/TRBV6-3
D: TRBD2
J: TRBJ2-5
DNA: TGTGCCAGCAGCGATTGGTTGAGTAGCGGGAGGGAGACCCAGTACTTC
CDR3: CASSDWLSSGRETQYF

size: NA
V: TRBV3-1/TRBV3-2
D: TRBD1
J: TRBJ1-4
DNA: TGTGCCAGCAGCCCCGGGACAGGGGATTTTGGACTGTTTTTT
CDR3: CASSPGTGDFGLFF

size: NA
V: TRBV2
D: TRBD1
J: TRBJ1-3
DNA: TGTGCCAGCACCAAAACTCCCGTCGGTCCGGGACAGGGAGGAAACACCATATATTTT
CDR3: CASTKTPVGPGQGGNTIYF

size: NA
V: TRBV7-8
D: NA
J: TRBJ1-5
DNA: TGTGCCAGCAGCCTTCCGGGAGACCAGCCCCAGCATTTT
CDR3: CASSLPGDQPQHF

size: NA
V: TRBV11-2
D: TRBD1
J: TRBJ2-2
DNA: TGTGCCAGCAGCTCAAACAGGGGGGACACCGGGGAGCTGTTTTTT
CDR3: CASSSNRGDTGELFF

size: NA
V: TRBV7-6
D: TRBD1
J: TRBJ2-5
DNA: TGTGCCAGCAGCTTAGCCCAGGGGGCCGCGGAGACCCAGTACTTC
CDR3: CASSLAQGAAETQYF

size: NA
V: TRBV6-2/TRBV6-3
D: NA
J: TRBJ2-5
DNA: TGTGCCAGCAGTACCTGGCTTTCAGGGTCAGAGACCCAGTACTTC
CDR3: CASSTWLSGSETQYF

size: NA
V: TRBV4-1
D: NA
J: TRBJ2-1
DNA: TGCGCCAGCAGCCAAGATCTTAATGAGCAGTTCTTC
CDR3: CASSQDLNEQFF

size: NA
V: TRBV5-5
D: TRBD1
J: TRBJ1-2
DNA: TGTGCCAGCAGCTTGCAGGGGGTTTATAACTATGGCTACACCTTC
CDR3: CASSLQGVYNYGYTF

size: NA
V: TRBV6-5
D: NA
J: TRBJ1-1
DNA: TGTGCCAGTACCGGGACAACGAACACTGAAGCTTTCTTT
CDR3: CASTGTTNTEAFF

size: NA
V: TRBV5-6
D: TRBD2
J: TRBJ2-1
DNA: TGTGCCAGCAGCTGGGCTCTAGCGGGAGAGTACAATGAGCAGTTCTTC
CDR3: CASSWALAGEYNEQFF

size: NA
V: TRBV5-4
D: NA
J: TRBJ2-5
DNA: TGTGCCAGCAGCTTGGGGGGCAGCCGAGAGACCCAGTACTTC
CDR3: CASSLGGSRETQYF

size: NA
V: TRBV12-3/TRBV12-4
D: NA
J: TRBJ2-2
DNA: TGTGCCAGCAGTCCCTTGCTCGGGGAGCTGTTTTTT
CDR3: CASSPLLGELFF

size: NA
V: TRBV3-1/TRBV3-2
D: NA
J: TRBJ2-5
DNA: TGTGCCAGCAGCCAGCGGAATTCCGGATCCCAAGAGACCCAGTACTTC
CDR3: CASSQRNSGSQETQYF

size: few
V: TRBV2
D: TRBD1
J: TRBJ1-2
DNA: TGTGCCAGACAGACAGGGATTGGCTACACCTTC
CDR3: CARQTGIGYTF

size: NA
V: TRBV6-2/TRBV6-3
D: TRBD1
J: TRBJ2-2
DNA: TGTGCCAGCAGCCTGACAGGGTACACCGGGGAGCTGTTTTTT
CDR3: CASSLTGYTGELFF

size: NA
V: TRBV4-1
D: NA
J: TRBJ2-6
DNA: TGCGCCAGCAGCCCAGCCGAAGTAACCTCTGGGGCCAACGTCCTGACTTTC
CDR3: CASSPAEVTSGANVLTF

size: few
V: TRBV2
D: NA
J: TRBJ1-2
DNA: TGTGCCAGCAGTAGAGGACGTCTAGCTAACTATGGCTACACCTTC
CDR3: CASSRGRLANYGYTF

size: NA
V: TRBV9
D: NA
J: TRBJ2-3
DNA: TGTGCCAGCAGCGGGCAGTGGAAAACAGATACGCAGTATTTT
CDR3: CASSGQWKTDTQYF

size: NA
V: TRBV10-1
D: NA
J: TRBJ2-3
DNA: TGCGCCAGCAGTCCTGCTAGCTGGAGTGCGACAGATACGCAGTATTTT
CDR3: CASSPASWSATDTQYF

size: few
V: TRBV24-1
D: NA
J: TRBJ1-2
DNA: TGTGCCACCAGTGACCCTTTCCCCACAGGGATCAGTGGCTACACCTTC
CDR3: CATSDPFPTGISGYTF

size: NA
V: TRBV29-1
D: TRBD1
J: TRBJ2-1
DNA: TGCAGCGGGGTGGGACAGGGGGGATCGGGTGAGCAGTTCTTC
CDR3: CSGVGQGGSGEQFF

size: NA
V: TRBV2
D: NA
J: TRBJ2-7
DNA: TGTGCCAGCCCTCCGCGAGGGGTAGTATCCTACGAGCAGTACTTC
CDR3: CASPPRGVVSYEQYF

size: NA
V: TRBV6-5
D: NA
J: TRBJ1-5
DNA: TGTGCCAGCAGTTACTCGTCTACTAGCAATCAGCCCCAGCATTTT
CDR3: CASSYSSTSNQPQHF

size: NA
V: TRBV11-3
D: NA
J: TRBJ2-2
DNA: TGTGCCAGCAGCTTTTGGGTAGCTAACACCGGGGAGCTGTTTTTT
CDR3: CASSFWVANTGELFF

size: NA
V: TRBV10-1
D: NA
J: TRBJ1-3
DNA: TGCGCCAGCAGTAGGGGCACAGCTGGAAACACCATATATTTT
CDR3: CASSRGTAGNTIYF

size: once
V: TRBV12-3/TRBV12-4
D: NA
J: TRBJ1-3
DNA: TGTGCCAGCAGTTTCGACGGAGGAAACACCATATATTTT
CDR3: CASSFDGGNTIYF

size: NA
V: TRBV5-6
D: TRBD1
J: TRBJ1-4
DNA: TGTGCCAGCAGCTTGGGGGACAGGGATGAAAAACTGTTTTTT
CDR3: CASSLGDRDEKLFF

size: NA
V: TRBV12-5
D: NA
J: TRBJ2-3
DNA: TGTGCTAGTGGTCCTAAGAGTAATACGCAGTATTTT
CDR3: CASGPKSNTQYF

size: once
V: TRBV5-4
D: TRBD2
J: TRBJ2-3
DNA: TGTGCCAGCAGCTTGGGGGGAGGGCGTTTAGATACGCAGTATTTT
CDR3: CASSLGGGRLDTQYF

size: NA
V: TRBV29-1
D: TRBD1
J: TRBJ1-2
DNA: TGCAGCGTTGCTAAGACAGGGGGCCACCCTAACTATGGCTACACCTTC
CDR3: CSVAKTGGHPNYGYTF

size: NA
V: TRBV7-3
D: TRBD1
J: TRBJ1-1
DNA: TGTGCCAGCAGCTCCCAGGGGGCCACTGAAGCTTTCTTT
CDR3: CASSSQGATEAFF

size: NA
V: TRBV5-6
D: NA
J: TRBJ1-5
DNA: TGTGCCAGCAGTCGGACAAGGAATCAGCCCCAGCATTTT
CDR3: CASSRTRNQPQHF

size: NA
V: TRBV15
D: TRBD2
J: TRBJ2-1
DNA: TGTGCCACCAGCAAAGAGGCGGGAGCGGGTTACAATGAGCAGTTCTTC
CDR3: CATSKEAGAGYNEQFF

size: NA
V: TRBV5-1
D: NA
J: TRBJ2-7
DNA: TGCGCCAGCAGCAAGGACGGCTACGAGCAGTACTTC
CDR3: CASSKDGYEQYF